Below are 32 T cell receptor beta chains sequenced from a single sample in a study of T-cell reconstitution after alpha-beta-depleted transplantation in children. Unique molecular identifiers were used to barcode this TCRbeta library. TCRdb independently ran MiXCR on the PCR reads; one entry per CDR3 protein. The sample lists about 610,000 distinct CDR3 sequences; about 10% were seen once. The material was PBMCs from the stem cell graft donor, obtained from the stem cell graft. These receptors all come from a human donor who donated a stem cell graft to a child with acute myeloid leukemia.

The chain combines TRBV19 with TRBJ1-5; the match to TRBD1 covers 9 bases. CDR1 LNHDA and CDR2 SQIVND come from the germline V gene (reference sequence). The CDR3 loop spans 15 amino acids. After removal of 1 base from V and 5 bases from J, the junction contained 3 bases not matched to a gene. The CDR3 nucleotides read TGTGCCAGTAGTATAGGCGGACAGGGGTATCAGCCCCAGCATTTT. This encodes CASSIGGQGYQPQHF.

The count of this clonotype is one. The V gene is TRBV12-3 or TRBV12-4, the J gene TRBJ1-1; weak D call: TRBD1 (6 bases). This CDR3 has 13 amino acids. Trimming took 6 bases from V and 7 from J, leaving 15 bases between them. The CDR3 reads CASRPGTPFEAFF. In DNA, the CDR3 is TGTGCCAGCAGGCCGGGGACACCCTTTGAAGCTTTCTTT.

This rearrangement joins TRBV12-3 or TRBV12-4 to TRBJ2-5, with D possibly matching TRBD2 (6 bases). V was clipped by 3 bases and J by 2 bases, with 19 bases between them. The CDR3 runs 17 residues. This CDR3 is CASSFTLGVADQETQYF. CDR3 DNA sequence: TGTGCCAGCAGTTTCACCCTAGGGGTAGCGGATCAAGAGACCCAGTACTTC.

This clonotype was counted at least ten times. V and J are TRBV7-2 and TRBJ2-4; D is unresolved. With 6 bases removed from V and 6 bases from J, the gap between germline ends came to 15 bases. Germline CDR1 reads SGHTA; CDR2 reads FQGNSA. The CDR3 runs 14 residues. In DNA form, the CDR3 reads TGTGCCAGCAGTAAGGCAGGATTGGGAAACATTCAGTACTTC. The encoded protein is CASSKAGLGNIQYF.

In DNA, the CDR3 is TGTGCCAGCAGTTTATCGGTTGCGGGGTACAATGAGCAGTTCTTC. Its translation: CASSLSVAGYNEQFF. The chain recombines TRBV27 with TRBJ2-1; the D gene is possibly TRBD2 (6 bases). V was clipped by 0 bases and J by 4 bases, with 10 bases between them. This CDR3 has 15 residues. Germline values: CDR1 MNHEY, CDR2 SMNVEV (reference sequence).

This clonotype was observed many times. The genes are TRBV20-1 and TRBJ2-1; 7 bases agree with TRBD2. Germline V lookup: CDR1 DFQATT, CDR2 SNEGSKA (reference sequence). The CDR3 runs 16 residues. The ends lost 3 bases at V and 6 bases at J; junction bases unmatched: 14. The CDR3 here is CSASGGSGTRSNEQFF. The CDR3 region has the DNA TGCAGTGCTAGTGGGGGGAGCGGGACCCGCTCCAATGAGCAGTTCTTC.

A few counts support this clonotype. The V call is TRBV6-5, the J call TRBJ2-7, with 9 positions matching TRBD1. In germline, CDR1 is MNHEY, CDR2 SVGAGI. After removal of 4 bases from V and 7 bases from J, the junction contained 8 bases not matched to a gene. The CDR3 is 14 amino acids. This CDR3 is CASSFEQGAGEQYF. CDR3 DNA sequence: TGTGCCAGCAGTTTCGAACAGGGGGCTGGAGAGCAGTACTTC.

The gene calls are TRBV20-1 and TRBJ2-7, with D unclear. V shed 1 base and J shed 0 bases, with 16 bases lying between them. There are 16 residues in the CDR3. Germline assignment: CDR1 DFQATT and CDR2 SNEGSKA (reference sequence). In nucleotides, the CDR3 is TGCAGTGCTAGAGTCGAGACGGGCCTGAGCTCCTACGAGCAGTACTTC. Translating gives CSARVETGLSSYEQYF.

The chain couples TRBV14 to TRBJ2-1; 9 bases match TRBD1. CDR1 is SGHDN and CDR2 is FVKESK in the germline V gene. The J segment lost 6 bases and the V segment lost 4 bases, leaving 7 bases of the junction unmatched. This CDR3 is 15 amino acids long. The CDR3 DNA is TGTGCCAGCAGCCCGTGGGACAGGGCGGGCAATGAGCAGTTCTTC. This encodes CASSPWDRAGNEQFF.

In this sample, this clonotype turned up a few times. The CDR3 region is CATSAPGRSLYGYTF. CDR3 bases: TGTGCCACCAGCGCTCCGGGGAGGTCCCTCTATGGCTACACCTTC. The rearrangement links TRBV15 to TRBJ1-2; D remains ambiguous. With 5 bases removed from V and 4 bases from J, the gap between germline ends came to 17 bases. CDR1 LNHNV and CDR2 YYDKDF come from the germline V gene (reference sequence). The CDR3 runs 15 residues.

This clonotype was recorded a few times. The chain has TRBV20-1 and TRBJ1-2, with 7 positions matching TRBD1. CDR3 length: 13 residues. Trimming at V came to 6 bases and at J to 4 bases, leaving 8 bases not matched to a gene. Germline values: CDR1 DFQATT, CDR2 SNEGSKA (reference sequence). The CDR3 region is CSAQKTGTYGYTF. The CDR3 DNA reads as TGCAGTGCCCAAAAGACAGGGACCTATGGCTACACCTTC.

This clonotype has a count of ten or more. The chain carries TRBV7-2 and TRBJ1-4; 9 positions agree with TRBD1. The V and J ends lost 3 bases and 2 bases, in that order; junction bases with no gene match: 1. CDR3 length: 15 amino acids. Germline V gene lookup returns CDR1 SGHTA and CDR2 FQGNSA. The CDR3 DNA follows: TGTGCCAGCAGCTTCGACAGGGGGACTAATGAAAAACTGTTTTTT. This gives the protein CASSFDRGTNEKLFF.

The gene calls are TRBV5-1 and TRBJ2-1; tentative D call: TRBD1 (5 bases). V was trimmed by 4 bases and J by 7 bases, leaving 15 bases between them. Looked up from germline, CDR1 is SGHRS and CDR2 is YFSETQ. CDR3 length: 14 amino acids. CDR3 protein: CASSLSDSRNEQFF. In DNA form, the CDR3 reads TGCGCCAGCAGCCTTTCAGACAGCCGGAATGAGCAGTTCTTC.

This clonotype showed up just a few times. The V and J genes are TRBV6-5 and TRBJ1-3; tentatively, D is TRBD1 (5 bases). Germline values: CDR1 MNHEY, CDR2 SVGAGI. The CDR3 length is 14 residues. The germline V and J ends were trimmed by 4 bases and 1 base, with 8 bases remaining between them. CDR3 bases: TGTGCCAGCAGTTGGGGGACTTCTGGAAACACCATATATTTT. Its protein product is CASSWGTSGNTIYF.

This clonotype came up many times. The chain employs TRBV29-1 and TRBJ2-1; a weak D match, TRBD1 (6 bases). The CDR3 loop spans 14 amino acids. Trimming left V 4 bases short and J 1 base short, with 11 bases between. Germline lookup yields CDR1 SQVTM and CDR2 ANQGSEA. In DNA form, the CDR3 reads TGCAGCGTTGCGGGACATACATCCTACAATGAGCAGTTCTTC. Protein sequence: CSVAGHTSYNEQFF.

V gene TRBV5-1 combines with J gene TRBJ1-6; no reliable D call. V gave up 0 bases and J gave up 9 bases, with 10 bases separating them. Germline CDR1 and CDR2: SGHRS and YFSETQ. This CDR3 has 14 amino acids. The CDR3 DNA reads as TGCGCCAGCAGCTTGGAAGGGATCGGTTCACCCCTCCACTTT. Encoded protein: CASSLEGIGSPLHF.

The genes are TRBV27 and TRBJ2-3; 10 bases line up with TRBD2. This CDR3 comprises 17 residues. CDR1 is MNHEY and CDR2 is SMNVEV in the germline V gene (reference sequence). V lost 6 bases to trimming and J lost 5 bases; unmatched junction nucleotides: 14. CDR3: CASSLLGLAGERDTQYF. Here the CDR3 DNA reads TGTGCCAGCAGCCTCCTCGGGCTAGCGGGAGAAAGAGATACGCAGTATTTT.

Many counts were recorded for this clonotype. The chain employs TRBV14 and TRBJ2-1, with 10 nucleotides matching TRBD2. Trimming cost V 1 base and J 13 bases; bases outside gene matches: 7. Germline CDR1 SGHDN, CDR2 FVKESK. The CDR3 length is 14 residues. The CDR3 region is CASSQAQTSGSQFF. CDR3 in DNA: TGTGCCAGCAGCCAAGCCCAGACTAGCGGGTCACAGTTCTTC.

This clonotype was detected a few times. The CDR3, as DNA: TGCGCCAGCAGCACCCAGGGGCTGACTGAGCAGTTCTTC. Translation: CASSTQGLTEQFF. The gene calls are TRBV5-1 and TRBJ2-1; a possible D gene is TRBD1 (6 bases). The germline V and J ends were trimmed by 4 bases and 9 bases, with 14 bases remaining between them. Germline CDR1 SGHRS, CDR2 YFSETQ. This CDR3 has 13 amino acids.

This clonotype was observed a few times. The CDR3 region is CATSRRTSGRSSYEQYF. The DNA for the CDR3 is TGTGCCACCAGCAGAAGGACTAGCGGGCGAAGCTCCTACGAGCAGTACTTC. The chain has TRBV15 and TRBJ2-7; the match to TRBD2 covers 11 bases. This CDR3 contains 17 residues. The germline V gene encodes CDR1 LNHNV and CDR2 YYDKDF (reference sequence). The V gene end was trimmed by 2 bases and the J gene end by 0 bases; junction bases not matched to a gene: 6.

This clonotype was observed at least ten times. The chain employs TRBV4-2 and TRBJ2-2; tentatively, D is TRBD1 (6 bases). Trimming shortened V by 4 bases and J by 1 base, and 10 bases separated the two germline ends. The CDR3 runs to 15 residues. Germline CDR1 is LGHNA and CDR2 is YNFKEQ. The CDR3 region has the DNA TGTGCCAGCAGCCGTCGGACAGAGAACACCGGGGAGCTGTTTTTT. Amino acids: CASSRRTENTGELFF.

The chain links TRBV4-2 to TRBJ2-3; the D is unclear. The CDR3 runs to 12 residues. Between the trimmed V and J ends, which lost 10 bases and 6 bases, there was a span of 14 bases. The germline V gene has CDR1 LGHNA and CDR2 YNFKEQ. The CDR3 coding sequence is TGTGCCATCGGCCCCCAGCACGATACGCAGTATTTT. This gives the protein CAIGPQHDTQYF.

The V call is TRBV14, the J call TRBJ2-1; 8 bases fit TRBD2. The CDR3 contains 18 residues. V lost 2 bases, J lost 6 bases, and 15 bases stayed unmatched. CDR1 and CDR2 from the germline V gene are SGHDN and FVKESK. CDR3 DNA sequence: TGTGCCAGCAGCCAATGGCACCGAGGAGCGGGAGTTGGCAATGAGCAGTTCTTC. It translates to CASSQWHRGAGVGNEQFF.

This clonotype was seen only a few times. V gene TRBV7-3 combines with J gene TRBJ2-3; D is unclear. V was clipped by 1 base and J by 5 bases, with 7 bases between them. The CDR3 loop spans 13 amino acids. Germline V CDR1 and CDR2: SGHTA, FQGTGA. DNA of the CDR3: TGTGCCAGCAGCTTAATTACGGAAGATACGCAGTATTTT. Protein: CASSLITEDTQYF.

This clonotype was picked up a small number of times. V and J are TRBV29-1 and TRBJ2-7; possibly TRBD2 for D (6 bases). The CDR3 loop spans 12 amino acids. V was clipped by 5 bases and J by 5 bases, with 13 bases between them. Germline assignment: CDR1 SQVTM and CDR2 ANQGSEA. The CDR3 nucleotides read TGCAGCGTTTCCCCGGGAGTCCACGAGCAGTACTTC. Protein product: CSVSPGVHEQYF.

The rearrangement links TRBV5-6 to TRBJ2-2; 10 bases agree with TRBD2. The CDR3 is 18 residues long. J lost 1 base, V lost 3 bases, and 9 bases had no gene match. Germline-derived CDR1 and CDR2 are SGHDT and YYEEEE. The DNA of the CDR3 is TGTGCCAGCAGCTCGCCTATGACTAGCGGGCTGAACACCGGGGAGCTGTTTTTT. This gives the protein CASSSPMTSGLNTGELFF.

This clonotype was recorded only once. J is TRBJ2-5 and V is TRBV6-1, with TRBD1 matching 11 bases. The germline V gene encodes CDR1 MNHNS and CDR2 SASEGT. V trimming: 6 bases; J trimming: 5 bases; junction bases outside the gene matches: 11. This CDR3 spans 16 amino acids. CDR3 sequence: CASSDDRDRGSETQYF. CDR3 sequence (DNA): TGTGCCAGCAGCGATGACCGGGACAGGGGGTCGGAGACCCAGTACTTC.

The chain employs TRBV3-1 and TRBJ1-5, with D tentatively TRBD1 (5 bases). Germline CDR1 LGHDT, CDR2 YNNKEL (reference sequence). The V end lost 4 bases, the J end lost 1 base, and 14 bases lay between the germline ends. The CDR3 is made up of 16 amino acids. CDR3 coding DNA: TGTGCCAGCAGCCCCACTCTTCGGGGGAGCAATCAGCCCCAGCATTTT. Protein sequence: CASSPTLRGSNQPQHF.

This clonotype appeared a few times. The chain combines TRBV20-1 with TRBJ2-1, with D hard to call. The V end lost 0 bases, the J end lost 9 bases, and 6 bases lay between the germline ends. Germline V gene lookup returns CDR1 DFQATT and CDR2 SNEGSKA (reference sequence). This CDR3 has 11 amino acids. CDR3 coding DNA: TGCAGTGCTAGAGATGTGGTTGAGCAGTTCTTC. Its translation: CSARDVVEQFF.

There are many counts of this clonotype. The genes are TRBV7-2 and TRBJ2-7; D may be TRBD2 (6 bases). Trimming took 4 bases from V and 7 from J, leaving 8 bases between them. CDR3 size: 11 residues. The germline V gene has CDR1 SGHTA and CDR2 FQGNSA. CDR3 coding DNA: TGTGCCAGCAGCTACCGGGGGGAGCAGTACTTC. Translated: CASSYRGEQYF.

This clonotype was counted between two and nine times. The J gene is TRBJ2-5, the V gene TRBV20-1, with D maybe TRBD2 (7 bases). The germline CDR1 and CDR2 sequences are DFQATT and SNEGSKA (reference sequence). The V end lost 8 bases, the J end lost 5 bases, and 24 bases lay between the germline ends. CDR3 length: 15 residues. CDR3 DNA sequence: TGCAGTTCCTCGGCTCGTCGGGGGGCGGGTGAGACCCAGTACTTC. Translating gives CSSSARRGAGETQYF.

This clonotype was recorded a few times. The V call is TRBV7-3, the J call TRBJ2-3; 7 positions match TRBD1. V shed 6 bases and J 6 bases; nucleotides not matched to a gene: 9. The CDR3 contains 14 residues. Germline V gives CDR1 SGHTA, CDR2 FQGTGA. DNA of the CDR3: TGTGCCAGCAGTTTGACAGGGCCGTGGGATACGCAGTATTTT. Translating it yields CASSLTGPWDTQYF.